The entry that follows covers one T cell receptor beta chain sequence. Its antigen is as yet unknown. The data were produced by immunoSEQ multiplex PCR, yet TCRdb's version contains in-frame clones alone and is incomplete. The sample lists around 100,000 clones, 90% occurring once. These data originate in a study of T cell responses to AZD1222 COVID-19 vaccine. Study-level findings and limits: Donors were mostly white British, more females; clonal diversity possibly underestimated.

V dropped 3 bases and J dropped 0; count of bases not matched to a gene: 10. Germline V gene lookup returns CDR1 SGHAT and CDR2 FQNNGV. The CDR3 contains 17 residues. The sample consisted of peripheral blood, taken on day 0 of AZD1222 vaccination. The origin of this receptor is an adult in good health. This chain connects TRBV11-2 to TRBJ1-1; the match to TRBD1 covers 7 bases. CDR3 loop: CASSFPSLQGMNTEAFF. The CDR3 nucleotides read TGTGCCAGCAGCTTCCCCTCCCTACAGGGGATGAACACTGAAGCTTTCTTT.